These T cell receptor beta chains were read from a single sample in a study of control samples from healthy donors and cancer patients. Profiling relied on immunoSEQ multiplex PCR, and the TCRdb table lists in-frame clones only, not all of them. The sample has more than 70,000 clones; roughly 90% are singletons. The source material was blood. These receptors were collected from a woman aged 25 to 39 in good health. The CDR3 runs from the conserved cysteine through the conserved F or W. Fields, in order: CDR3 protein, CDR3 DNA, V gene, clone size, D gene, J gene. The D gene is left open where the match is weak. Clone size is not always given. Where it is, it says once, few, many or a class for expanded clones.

CDR3: CASSDQSRGEQYF; DNA: TGCGCCAGCAGCGACCAAAGCAGGGGCGAGCAGTACTTC; V: TRBV5-1; size: .; D: .; J: TRBJ2-7
CDR3: CASSDGSGGDYGYTF; DNA: TGTGCCAGCAGTGACGGGTCAGGGGGCGACTATGGCTACACCTTC; V: TRBV6-4; size: .; D: TRBD1; J: TRBJ1-2
CDR3: CASSLDGDLSYEQYF; DNA: TGCGCCAGCAGCTTGGATGGGGACCTCTCCTACGAGCAGTACTTC; V: TRBV5-1; size: .; D: .; J: TRBJ2-7
CDR3: CASSASPAGSKTEAFF; DNA: TGTGCCAGCAGTGCTTCCCCGGCAGGGAGTAAGACTGAAGCTTTCTTT; V: TRBV2; size: .; D: .; J: TRBJ1-1
CDR3: CASKAVGTDTQYF; DNA: TGTGCCAGCAAAGCGGTGGGAACAGATACGCAGTATTTT; V: TRBV7-6; size: .; D: .; J: TRBJ2-3
CDR3: CASTGPGPTDYGYTF; DNA: TGTGCCAGCACAGGCCCGGGACCGACCGACTATGGCTACACCTTC; V: TRBV28; size: .; D: .; J: TRBJ1-2
CDR3: CASSLRSRDRWRSNYGYTF; DNA: TGTGCCAGCAGCCTAAGATCCAGGGACAGATGGCGTTCTAACTATGGCTACACCTTC; V: TRBV3-1/TRBV3-2; size: once; D: TRBD1; J: TRBJ1-2
CDR3: CASSRAGPNTDTQYF; DNA: TGTGCCAGCAGCAGAGCGGGGCCTAACACAGATACGCAGTATTTT; V: TRBV2; size: .; D: TRBD2; J: TRBJ2-3
CDR3: CASSRDPGRRYGYTF; DNA: TGTGCCAGCAGCCGAGATCCAGGTCGGAGGTATGGCTACACCTTC; V: TRBV14; size: once; D: .; J: TRBJ1-2
CDR3: CASSKDRGQSGQPQHF; DNA: TGTGCCAGTAGTAAAGACAGGGGGCAAAGTGGTCAGCCCCAGCATTTT; V: TRBV19; size: few; D: TRBD1; J: TRBJ1-5
CDR3: CASSVKYQETQYF; DNA: TGCGCCAGCAGTGTTAAGTACCAAGAGACCCAGTACTTC; V: TRBV5-1; size: .; D: .; J: TRBJ2-5
CDR3: CASSLGNEQFF; DNA: TGTGCCAGCAGTTTAGGCAATGAGCAGTTCTTC; V: TRBV12-3/TRBV12-4; size: .; D: .; J: TRBJ2-1
CDR3: CASRDMNTEAFF; DNA: TGCGCCAGCAGGGACATGAACACTGAAGCTTTCTTT; V: TRBV5-1; size: .; D: .; J: TRBJ1-1
CDR3: CASSQGVYGYTF; DNA: TGTGCCAGCAGTCAGGGGGTCTATGGCTACACCTTC; V: TRBV6-5; size: .; D: TRBD1; J: TRBJ1-2
CDR3: CASKGGSSIGGYTF; DNA: TGTGCCAGCAAGGGGGGGAGTTCTATTGGCGGCTACACCTTC; V: TRBV2; size: .; D: .; J: TRBJ1-2
CDR3: CASSRGMDSNQPQHF; DNA: TGTGCCAGCAGCCGAGGTATGGATAGCAATCAGCCCCAGCATTTT; V: TRBV7-8; size: .; D: .; J: TRBJ1-5
CDR3: CASSQRGAGQKETQYF; DNA: TGTGCCAGCAGCCAGCGGGGGGCAGGACAAAAAGAGACCCAGTACTTC; V: TRBV3-1/TRBV3-2; size: .; D: TRBD2; J: TRBJ2-5
CDR3: CASSIYTGELFF; DNA: TGTGCCAGCAGTATCTACACCGGGGAGCTGTTTTTT; V: TRBV12-3/TRBV12-4; size: .; D: .; J: TRBJ2-2
CDR3: CASSQDLSGSSGNTIYF; DNA: TGTGCCAGCAGCCAAGATTTATCGGGAAGCTCTGGAAACACCATATATTTT; V: TRBV4-2; size: once; D: .; J: TRBJ1-3
CDR3: CASSLNPTSGHNEQFF; DNA: TGTGCCAGCAGCTTAAACCCGACTAGCGGTCACAATGAGCAGTTCTTC; V: TRBV7-3; size: once; D: TRBD2; J: TRBJ2-1
CDR3: CASSARIWAETQYF; DNA: TGTGCCAGTAGTGCTAGAATCTGGGCAGAGACCCAGTACTTC; V: TRBV19; size: once; D: .; J: TRBJ2-5
CDR3: CASSLNRGGNEKLFF; DNA: TGTGCCAGCAGCTTAAACAGGGGGGGTAATGAAAAACTGTTTTTT; V: TRBV7-2; size: .; D: TRBD1; J: TRBJ1-4
CDR3: CASRNREIPTDTQYF; DNA: TGCGCCAGCCGAAACCGAGAAATACCCACAGATACGCAGTATTTT; V: TRBV10-2; size: .; D: .; J: TRBJ2-3
CDR3: CASSSGTANTEAFF; DNA: TGTGCCAGCAGCTCCGGGACAGCGAACACTGAAGCTTTCTTT; V: TRBV7-9; size: .; D: TRBD1; J: TRBJ1-1
CDR3: CASSSLGTVNGYTF; DNA: TGTGCCAGCAGTTCCCTCGGGACAGTTAATGGCTACACCTTC; V: TRBV28; size: .; D: TRBD1; J: TRBJ1-2
CDR3: CASSDGQTQYF; DNA: TGTGCCAGCAGCGATGGGCAGACCCAGTACTTC; V: TRBV7-3; size: once; D: .; J: TRBJ2-5
CDR3: CASRRGTGGDGELFF; DNA: TGCGCCAGCAGGAGGGGAACAGGGGGAGACGGGGAGCTGTTTTTT; V: TRBV10-1; size: .; D: TRBD1; J: TRBJ2-2
CDR3: CASGLALGVGRGNEQFF; DNA: TGTGCTAGTGGTTTGGCCTTGGGGGTGGGGCGGGGGAATGAGCAGTTCTTC; V: TRBV12-5; size: .; D: TRBD2; J: TRBJ2-1
CDR3: CSAGGGAGSYEQYF; DNA: TGCAGCGCTGGGGGGGGAGCGGGATCGTACGAGCAGTACTTC; V: TRBV29-1; size: once; D: TRBD2; J: TRBJ2-7
CDR3: CTSTERPEETQYF; DNA: TGCACCAGCACCGAAAGACCCGAAGAGACCCAGTACTTC; V: TRBV1; size: .; D: .; J: TRBJ2-5
CDR3: CASSQEDREQEKLFF; DNA: TGTGCCAGCAGCCAAGAAGACAGGGAACAAGAAAAACTGTTTTTT; V: TRBV14; size: .; D: TRBD1; J: TRBJ1-4
CDR3: CASRTGLRGTDTQYF; DNA: TGTGCCAGCAGGACGGGACTGCGGGGCACAGATACGCAGTATTTT; V: TRBV27; size: .; D: .; J: TRBJ2-3
CDR3: CASPQGHGHHGYTF; DNA: TGTGCCAGCCCACAGGGTCATGGACACCATGGCTACACCTTC; V: TRBV6-5; size: .; D: .; J: TRBJ1-2
CDR3: CASSVEWGRETQYF; DNA: TGTGCCAGCAGCGTAGAGTGGGGGCGAGAGACCCAGTACTTC; V: TRBV9; size: once; D: .; J: TRBJ2-5
CDR3: CAASRDPGLLVPYEQYF; DNA: TGTGCCGCCAGCAGAGACCCGGGACTCTTGGTACCCTACGAGCAGTACTTC; V: TRBV15; size: .; D: .; J: TRBJ2-7
CDR3: CASSARGGRTDTQYF; DNA: TGTGCCAGCAGTGCTCGGGGGGGGCGAACAGATACGCAGTATTTT; V: TRBV6-4; size: .; D: TRBD2; J: TRBJ2-3
CDR3: CSAGGTGYSGNTIYF; DNA: TGCAGCGCCGGGGGAACAGGGTACTCTGGAAACACCATATATTTT; V: TRBV29-1; size: .; D: .; J: TRBJ1-3
CDR3: CASIYARAENGYTF; DNA: TGTGCCAGCATATACGCCAGGGCCGAGAATGGCTACACCTTC; V: TRBV6-5; size: .; D: .; J: TRBJ1-2
CDR3: CASSPGGTPRVEQYF; DNA: TGTGCCAGCAGCCCAGGAGGGACTCCTCGGGTCGAGCAGTACTTC; V: TRBV7-2; size: .; D: .; J: TRBJ2-7
CDR3: CASSLRDSFYSGNTIYF; DNA: TGCGCCAGCAGCTTAAGGGACAGCTTCTACTCTGGAAACACCATATATTTT; V: TRBV5-1; size: .; D: TRBD1; J: TRBJ1-3
CDR3: CASSFGVGEQFF; DNA: TGTGCCAGCAGCTTCGGGGTTGGGGAGCAGTTCTTC; V: TRBV7-2; size: .; D: .; J: TRBJ2-1
CDR3: CASSVGNRTNTEAFF; DNA: TGTGCCAGCAGCGTAGGAAACAGGACGAACACTGAAGCTTTCTTT; V: TRBV9; size: .; D: .; J: TRBJ1-1
CDR3: CASTPADINRGAVF; DNA: TGTGCCAGCACTCCCGCCGACATCAACCGGGGAGCTGTTTTT; V: TRBV13; size: .; D: .; J: TRBJ2-2
CDR3: CASSHSQGQGRVILFF; DNA: TGTGCCAGCAGCCATTCCCAGGGGCAGGGGAGGGTAATACTGTTTTTT; V: TRBV4-2; size: few; D: .; J: TRBJ1-4
CDR3: CAIRGRTATDTQYF; DNA: TGTGCCATCAGGGGCCGAACAGCCACAGATACGCAGTATTTT; V: TRBV10-3; size: .; D: .; J: TRBJ2-3
CDR3: CASSLGTATNTGELFF; DNA: TGCGCCAGCAGCCTGGGGACCGCCACGAACACCGGGGAGCTGTTTTTT; V: TRBV5-1; size: .; D: .; J: TRBJ2-2
CDR3: CASSARGQEDEKLFF; DNA: TGTGCCAGCAGTGCCAGGGGGCAGGAAGATGAAAAACTGTTTTTT; V: TRBV2; size: few; D: TRBD1; J: TRBJ1-4
CDR3: CASSPGQGYGYTF; DNA: TGTGCCAGTAGTCCCGGACAGGGATATGGCTACACCTTC; V: TRBV19; size: .; D: TRBD1; J: TRBJ1-2
CDR3: CASSHPPGQGNTEAFF; DNA: TGTGCCAGCAGCCACCCTCCGGGACAGGGGAACACTGAAGCTTTCTTT; V: TRBV7-2; size: .; D: TRBD1; J: TRBJ1-1
CDR3: CASSPGAEDSARVGYGYTF; DNA: TGTGCCAGCTCACCTGGGGCCGAGGACAGCGCAAGAGTTGGCTATGGCTACACCTTC; V: TRBV18; size: .; D: .; J: TRBJ1-2
CDR3: CASSQWAATNEKLFF; DNA: TGCGCCAGCAGCCAATGGGCTGCAACTAATGAAAAACTGTTTTTT; V: TRBV4-1; size: .; D: .; J: TRBJ1-4
CDR3: CAWEGAGGSNQPQHF; DNA: TGTGCCTGGGAGGGGGCAGGGGGCTCCAATCAGCCCCAGCATTTT; V: TRBV30; size: .; D: TRBD1; J: TRBJ1-5
CDR3: CASSWTVSYEQYF; DNA: TGTGCCAGCAGCTGGACGGTTTCCTACGAGCAGTACTTC; V: TRBV7-2; size: .; D: .; J: TRBJ2-7
CDR3: CASSFSRGGMNTEAFF; DNA: TGTGCCAGCAGCTTCTCCAGGGGGGGGATGAACACTGAAGCTTTCTTT; V: TRBV7-8; size: .; D: TRBD1; J: TRBJ1-1
CDR3: CAGSPRQGTSTDTQYF; DNA: TGTGCCGGCTCCCCCAGACAAGGGACTAGCACAGATACGCAGTATTTT; V: TRBV7-8; size: .; D: .; J: TRBJ2-3
CDR3: CASSFGQATGANVLTF; DNA: TGTGCCAGCAGCTTCGGACAGGCCACTGGGGCCAACGTCCTGACTTTC; V: TRBV7-3; size: .; D: TRBD1; J: TRBJ2-6
CDR3: CSTTGLNTEAFF; DNA: TGCAGCACAACAGGCCTGAACACTGAAGCTTTCTTT; V: TRBV29-1; size: .; D: .; J: TRBJ1-1
CDR3: CSGEAGEGREQYF; DNA: TGCAGCGGGGAAGCGGGAGAAGGTCGAGAGCAGTACTTC; V: TRBV29-1; size: .; D: TRBD2; J: TRBJ2-7
CDR3: CASSLGATGGSYNEQFF; DNA: TGTGCCAGCAGCTTAGGGGCGACGGGGGGGTCCTACAATGAGCAGTTCTTC; V: TRBV11-3; size: .; D: TRBD2; J: TRBJ2-1
CDR3: CASSSGLAGVYNEQFF; DNA: TGTGCCAGCAGCTCAGGACTAGCGGGGGTCTACAATGAGCAGTTCTTC; V: TRBV27; size: .; D: TRBD2; J: TRBJ2-1